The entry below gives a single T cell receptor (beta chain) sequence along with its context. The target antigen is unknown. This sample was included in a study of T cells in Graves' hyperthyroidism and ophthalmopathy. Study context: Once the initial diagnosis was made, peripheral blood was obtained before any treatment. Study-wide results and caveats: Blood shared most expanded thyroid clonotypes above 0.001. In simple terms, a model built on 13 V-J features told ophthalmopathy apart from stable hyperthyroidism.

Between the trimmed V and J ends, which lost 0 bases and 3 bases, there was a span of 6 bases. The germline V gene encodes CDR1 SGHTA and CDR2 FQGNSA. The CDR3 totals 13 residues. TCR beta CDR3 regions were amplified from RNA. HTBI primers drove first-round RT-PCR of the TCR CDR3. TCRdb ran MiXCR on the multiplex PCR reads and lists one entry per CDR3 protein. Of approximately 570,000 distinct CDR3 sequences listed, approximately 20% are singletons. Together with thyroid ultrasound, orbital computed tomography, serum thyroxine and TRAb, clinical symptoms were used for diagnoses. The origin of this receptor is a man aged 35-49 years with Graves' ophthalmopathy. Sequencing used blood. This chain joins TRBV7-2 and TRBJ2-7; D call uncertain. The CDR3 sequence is CASSLAGFYEQYF. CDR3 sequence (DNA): TGTGCCAGCAGCTTAGCGGGGTTCTACGAGCAGTACTTC.